These T cell receptor beta chains were read from a single sample in a study of blood T cell repertoires in COVID-19. Profiling relied on immunoSEQ multiplex PCR, and the TCRdb table lists in-frame clones only, not all of them. This sample carries fewer than 300,000 clones, around 86% of them seen once, and the ten largest clones take 11%. The specimen was peripheral blood. The receptors were gathered from a man over 45 with COVID-19, enrolled during active disease. Both conserved end residues are part of each CDR3. The D gene is left open where the match is weak.

v_gene: TRBV18
j_gene: TRBJ1-1
d_gene: TRBD1
CDR3aa: CASSRRDSPSVAEAFF

v_gene: TRBV29-1
j_gene: TRBJ2-3
d_gene: .
CDR3aa: CSAQPRTDTQYF

v_gene: TRBV19
j_gene: TRBJ1-2
d_gene: .
CDR3aa: CASSIHYGYTF

v_gene: TRBV3-1/TRBV3-2
j_gene: TRBJ2-7
d_gene: .
CDR3aa: CASSPRTEPCEQYF

v_gene: TRBV27
j_gene: TRBJ2-7
d_gene: .
CDR3aa: CASSWVGSQNEQYF

v_gene: TRBV3-1/TRBV3-2
j_gene: TRBJ2-5
d_gene: .
CDR3aa: CASSRDYQETQYF

v_gene: TRBV28
j_gene: TRBJ2-7
d_gene: TRBD1
CDR3aa: CASSLGTGVDEQYF

v_gene: TRBV7-7
j_gene: TRBJ2-2
d_gene: TRBD1
CDR3aa: CASSPRTGNTGELFF

v_gene: TRBV6-1
j_gene: TRBJ2-2
d_gene: .
CDR3aa: CASSDRTGELFF

v_gene: TRBV12-2
j_gene: TRBJ2-5
d_gene: .
CDR3aa: CASPAAGVQETQYF

v_gene: TRBV6-2/TRBV6-3
j_gene: TRBJ1-5
d_gene: .
CDR3aa: CASSAPWQAKDQPQHF

v_gene: TRBV10-3
j_gene: TRBJ2-1
d_gene: TRBD1
CDR3aa: CAIGKTGNEQFF

v_gene: TRBV18
j_gene: TRBJ2-1
d_gene: TRBD1
CDR3aa: CASSPRDSLSYNEQFF

v_gene: TRBV24-1
j_gene: TRBJ2-3
d_gene: .
CDR3aa: CATSDSKRGNTQYF

v_gene: TRBV29-1
j_gene: TRBJ2-1
d_gene: .
CDR3aa: CSPPRGHPYGEQFF

v_gene: TRBV9
j_gene: TRBJ1-3
d_gene: .
CDR3aa: CASSVDAGGSGNTIYF

v_gene: TRBV5-5
j_gene: TRBJ1-2
d_gene: TRBD1
CDR3aa: CASSLGAGGSYGYTF

v_gene: TRBV5-1
j_gene: TRBJ2-3
d_gene: TRBD2
CDR3aa: CASSSGLADTDTQYF

v_gene: TRBV6-1
j_gene: TRBJ2-7
d_gene: TRBD1
CDR3aa: CTSSELTGNEQYF

v_gene: TRBV10-2
j_gene: TRBJ2-4
d_gene: TRBD1
CDR3aa: CASSGKQGAPKNIQYF

v_gene: TRBV28
j_gene: TRBJ1-4
d_gene: .
CDR3aa: CASSKTGWNEKLFF

v_gene: TRBV7-9
j_gene: TRBJ2-2
d_gene: .
CDR3aa: CASSSSNTGELFF

v_gene: TRBV7-9
j_gene: TRBJ1-2
d_gene: .
CDR3aa: CASSLAGWDSNYGYTF

v_gene: TRBV12-3/TRBV12-4
j_gene: TRBJ1-2
d_gene: TRBD1
CDR3aa: CASSPTGDRGYTF

v_gene: TRBV4-2
j_gene: TRBJ1-2
d_gene: .
CDR3aa: CASSQDRADYGYTF

v_gene: TRBV7-2
j_gene: TRBJ2-7
d_gene: TRBD2
CDR3aa: CASRLAGGSSYEQYF

v_gene: TRBV29-1
j_gene: TRBJ2-7
d_gene: .
CDR3aa: CSVWDTTYEQYF

v_gene: TRBV7-2
j_gene: TRBJ1-6
d_gene: .
CDR3aa: CASSQGRRRGNSPLHF

v_gene: TRBV30
j_gene: TRBJ2-7
d_gene: TRBD1
CDR3aa: CAWSRDRGIYEQYF

v_gene: TRBV4-2
j_gene: TRBJ2-5
d_gene: TRBD2
CDR3aa: CASSQEGTSGTLGVYQETQYF

v_gene: TRBV18
j_gene: TRBJ2-1
d_gene: .
CDR3aa: CASSPPGNEQFF

v_gene: TRBV19
j_gene: TRBJ2-2
d_gene: TRBD2
CDR3aa: CASTASGGAGVSTGELFF

v_gene: TRBV12-3/TRBV12-4
j_gene: TRBJ2-7
d_gene: TRBD1
CDR3aa: CASKTGHSYEQYF

v_gene: TRBV7-9
j_gene: TRBJ1-2
d_gene: TRBD1
CDR3aa: CASSPAGQGIFNYGYTF

v_gene: TRBV11-2
j_gene: TRBJ2-1
d_gene: .
CDR3aa: CASSLRSRGNTNEQFF

v_gene: TRBV14
j_gene: TRBJ1-4
d_gene: .
CDR3aa: CASSQRGTGFKLFF

v_gene: TRBV5-4
j_gene: TRBJ1-6
d_gene: .
CDR3aa: CASAWGGGNSPLHF

v_gene: TRBV7-7
j_gene: TRBJ1-4
d_gene: TRBD1
CDR3aa: CASSPTPTGDIEKLFF

v_gene: TRBV2
j_gene: TRBJ2-1
d_gene: TRBD2
CDR3aa: CASSVSLAGDNEQFF

v_gene: TRBV5-1
j_gene: TRBJ2-2
d_gene: .
CDR3aa: CASSRDTQGWNTGELFF

v_gene: TRBV30
j_gene: TRBJ1-6
d_gene: TRBD1
CDR3aa: CAWRIQGSNSPLHF

v_gene: TRBV5-1
j_gene: TRBJ1-1
d_gene: .
CDR3aa: CASSTQGITEAFF

v_gene: TRBV14
j_gene: TRBJ1-6
d_gene: TRBD1
CDR3aa: CASRRTGTFILHF

v_gene: TRBV7-2
j_gene: TRBJ1-6
d_gene: .
CDR3aa: CASSLGLGGNSPLHF

v_gene: TRBV3-1/TRBV3-2
j_gene: TRBJ2-2
d_gene: .
CDR3aa: CASSPLTGGTNTGELFF

v_gene: TRBV5-4
j_gene: TRBJ2-7
d_gene: TRBD2
CDR3aa: CASSPGTSGVTTYEQYF

v_gene: TRBV27
j_gene: TRBJ1-2
d_gene: .
CDR3aa: CASSSRTDHNYGYTF

v_gene: TRBV2
j_gene: TRBJ1-1
d_gene: TRBD1
CDR3aa: CASSVGTGFVNTEAFF

v_gene: TRBV5-1
j_gene: TRBJ2-5
d_gene: .
CDR3aa: CASSLQQGTQETQYF